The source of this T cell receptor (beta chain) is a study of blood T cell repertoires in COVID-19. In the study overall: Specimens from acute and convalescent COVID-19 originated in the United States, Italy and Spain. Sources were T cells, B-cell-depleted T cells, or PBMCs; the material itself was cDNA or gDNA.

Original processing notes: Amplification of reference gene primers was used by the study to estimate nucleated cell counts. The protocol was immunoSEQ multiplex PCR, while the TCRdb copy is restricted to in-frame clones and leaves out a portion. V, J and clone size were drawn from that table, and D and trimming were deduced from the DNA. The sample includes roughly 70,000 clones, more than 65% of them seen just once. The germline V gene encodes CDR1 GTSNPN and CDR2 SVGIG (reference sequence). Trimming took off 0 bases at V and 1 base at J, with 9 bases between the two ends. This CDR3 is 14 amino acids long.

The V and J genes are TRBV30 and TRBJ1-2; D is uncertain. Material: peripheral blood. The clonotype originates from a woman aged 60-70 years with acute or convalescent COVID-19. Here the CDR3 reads CAWSVSAVNYGYTF. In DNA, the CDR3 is TGTGCCTGGAGTGTATCGGCGGTTAACTATGGCTACACCTTC.